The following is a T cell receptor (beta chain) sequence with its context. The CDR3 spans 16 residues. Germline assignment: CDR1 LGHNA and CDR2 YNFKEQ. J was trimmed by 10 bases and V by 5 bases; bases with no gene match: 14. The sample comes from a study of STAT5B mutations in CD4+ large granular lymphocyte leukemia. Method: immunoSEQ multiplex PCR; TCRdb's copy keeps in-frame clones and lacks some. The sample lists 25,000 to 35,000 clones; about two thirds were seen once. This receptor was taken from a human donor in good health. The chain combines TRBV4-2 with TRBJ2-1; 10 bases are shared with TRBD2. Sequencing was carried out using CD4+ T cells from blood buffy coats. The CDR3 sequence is CASSYSTSGGAGEQFF. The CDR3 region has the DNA TGTGCCAGCAGCTATAGTACGAGCGGGGGGGCAGGGGAGCAGTTCTTC.